These T cell receptor beta chains were read from a single sample in a study of identical twins. One entry per CDR3 protein, called by TCRdb with MiXCR from the 5' RACE reads. The data show just under 550,000 distinct CDR3 sequences, approximately 14% seen once. This sample also appeared in a second study, on yellow fever vaccine responses in identical twins.

The sequencing sample was made of CD4+ T cells sorted from blood. The receptors here all came from a woman under 30 in good health. Both conserved end residues are trimmed from each CDR3. Fields, in order: V gene, CDR3 protein.

v_call: TRBV12-3/TRBV12-4; cdr3_aa: ASSLVTGLDPF
v_call: TRBV6-1; cdr3_aa: ASSGRNPSYNSPLH
v_call: TRBV7-2; cdr3_aa: ASSLKAGGGDRTQY
v_call: TRBV24-1; cdr3_aa: ATSDPLGTSAGRHNEQF
v_call: TRBV10-3; cdr3_aa: AIRDSNTEAF
v_call: TRBV20-1; cdr3_aa: SARGLGGSGPYEQY
v_call: TRBV15; cdr3_aa: ATSRPTGMNEQF
v_call: TRBV10-3; cdr3_aa: AISSAGGPREQY
v_call: TRBV20-1; cdr3_aa: SANIVDRSNHYGYT
v_call: TRBV20-1; cdr3_aa: SARDLPPNTEAF
v_call: TRBV20-1; cdr3_aa: SARGQGGGNQPQH
v_call: TRBV15; cdr3_aa: ATSRNLGAKGEQY
v_call: TRBV11-3; cdr3_aa: ASSLDPTEQY
v_call: TRBV6-6; cdr3_aa: ASSSGAYNEQF
v_call: TRBV7-8; cdr3_aa: ASSLAAHTGELF
v_call: TRBV10-3; cdr3_aa: AISDGLAAYNEQF
v_call: TRBV5-1; cdr3_aa: ASSVAGGPKTGELF
v_call: TRBV20-1; cdr3_aa: SARTGLAGAQEQF
v_call: TRBV21-1; cdr3_aa: ASPGTPLPIIAKNIQY
v_call: TRBV12-3/TRBV12-4; cdr3_aa: ASRPGTSGSYNEQF
v_call: TRBV6-1; cdr3_aa: ASSLGQGGIYGYT
v_call: TRBV9; cdr3_aa: ASSVATGGGATYNEQF
v_call: TRBV20-1; cdr3_aa: SASEVNEQF
v_call: TRBV5-6; cdr3_aa: ASSTRTGKTPYT
v_call: TRBV4-1; cdr3_aa: ASSQGGLADNEQF
v_call: TRBV27; cdr3_aa: ASSLRQGGWTEAF
v_call: TRBV7-3; cdr3_aa: ASSFGAGSYNEQF
v_call: TRBV9; cdr3_aa: ASSVERIGGNEQF
v_call: TRBV24-1; cdr3_aa: ATSDRVFYNEQF
v_call: TRBV6-1; cdr3_aa: ASSPGSKIDEQF
v_call: TRBV5-6; cdr3_aa: ASSSGTGLWYNEQF
v_call: TRBV6-1; cdr3_aa: ASRKPNTGELF
v_call: TRBV20-1; cdr3_aa: SARTGLAGRDTQY
v_call: TRBV11-2; cdr3_aa: ASSLDPPYTNEQF
v_call: TRBV7-2; cdr3_aa: ASSNATGSRPLH
v_call: TRBV6-6; cdr3_aa: ASSPGVFQPQH
v_call: TRBV12-3/TRBV12-4; cdr3_aa: ASSSPFSSTDTQY
v_call: TRBV10-3; cdr3_aa: AISQGVFGTSGGARFGTQY
v_call: TRBV4-1; cdr3_aa: ASSYRYEQY
v_call: TRBV11-2; cdr3_aa: ASSNLGGYQETQY
v_call: TRBV27; cdr3_aa: ASSPAGGPGNEQF
v_call: TRBV2; cdr3_aa: ASSLTGVYDYGYT
v_call: TRBV10-3; cdr3_aa: AISEPQNTEAF
v_call: TRBV5-5; cdr3_aa: ASSFTPGQKNTGELF
v_call: TRBV5-1; cdr3_aa: ASGSRPDRGLVRGGELF
v_call: TRBV27; cdr3_aa: ASSLGRQFRETQY
v_call: TRBV4-1; cdr3_aa: ASSLTGEQF
v_call: TRBV7-2; cdr3_aa: ASSYGLAGGHNEQF
v_call: TRBV15; cdr3_aa: ATSSQTLGTDTQY